Below, one T cell receptor beta chain is given with its context. Between the trimmed V and J ends, which lost 4 bases and 6 bases, there was a span of 15 bases. This CDR3 has 15 amino acids. CDR1 is SGHAT, CDR2 FQDESV, per germline (reference sequence). The sample is drawn from a study of blood T cell repertoires in COVID-19. Study as a whole: Some COVID-19 samples were acute and others convalescent; all came from the United States, Italy and Spain. PBMCs, B-cell-depleted T cells, or T cells provided the cDNA or gDNA that made up the material.

Study processing details: Amplification from reference gene primers served as the basis for estimated nucleated cell counts. Generated by immunoSEQ multiplex PCR, the TCRdb table keeps only in-frame clones and is missing some. V, J and clone size are those of that table, while D and trimming were read from the DNA. The sample lists 45,000 to 70,000 clones, more than 75% occurring once. The sample taken for sequencing was peripheral blood. This clonotype was sampled from a woman older than 75 with acute or convalescent COVID-19. The gene calls are TRBV11-1 and TRBJ2-2; TRBD2 is a possible D gene (6 bases). CDR3 sequence (DNA): TGTGCCAGCAGCTACGTCGGGGGAGCCTCCGGGGAGCTGTTTTTT. This encodes CASSYVGGASGELFF.